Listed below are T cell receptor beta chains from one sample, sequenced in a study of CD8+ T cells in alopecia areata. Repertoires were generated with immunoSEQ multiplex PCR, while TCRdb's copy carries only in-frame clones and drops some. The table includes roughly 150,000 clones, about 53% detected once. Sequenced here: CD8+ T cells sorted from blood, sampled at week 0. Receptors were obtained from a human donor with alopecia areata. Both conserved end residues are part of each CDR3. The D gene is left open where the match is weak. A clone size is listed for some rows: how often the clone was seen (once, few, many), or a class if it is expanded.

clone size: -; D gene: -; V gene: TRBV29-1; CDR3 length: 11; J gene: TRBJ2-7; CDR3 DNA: TGCAGCGTTGATACAGGGCACGAGCAGTACTTC; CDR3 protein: CSVDTGHEQYF
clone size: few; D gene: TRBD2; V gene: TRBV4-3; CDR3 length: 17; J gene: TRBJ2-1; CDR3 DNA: TGCGCCAGCAGCCAAGATAGGGGACTAGCGGCAAACAATGAGCAGTTCTTC; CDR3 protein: CASSQDRGLAANNEQFF
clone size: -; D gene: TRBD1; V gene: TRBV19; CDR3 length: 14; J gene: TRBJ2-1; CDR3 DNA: TGTGCCTGCTCCGGTCGGGGACAGGTTTTGCCGCAGTTCTTC; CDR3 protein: CACSGRGQVLPQFF
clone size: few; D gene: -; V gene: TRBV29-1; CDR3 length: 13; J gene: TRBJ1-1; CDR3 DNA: TGCAGCGTTGGGGTGAAGGAAGGCACTGAAGCTTTCTTT; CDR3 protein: CSVGVKEGTEAFF
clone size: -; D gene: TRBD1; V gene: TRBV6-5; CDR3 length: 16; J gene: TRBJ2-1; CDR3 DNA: TGTGCCAGCAGTTACTCCAGGGGGCTCGAAGACAATGAGCAGTTCTTC; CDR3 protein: CASSYSRGLEDNEQFF
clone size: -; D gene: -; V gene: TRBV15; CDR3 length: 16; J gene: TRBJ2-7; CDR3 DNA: TGTGCCACCAGCAGAGGTGTGACAGATCGCGCCTACGAGCAGTACTTC; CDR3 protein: CATSRGVTDRAYEQYF
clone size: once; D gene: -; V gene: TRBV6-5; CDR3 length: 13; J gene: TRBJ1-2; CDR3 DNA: TGTGCCAGCAGTCTCACCTCAGGGGCCGGCTACACCTTC; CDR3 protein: CASSLTSGAGYTF
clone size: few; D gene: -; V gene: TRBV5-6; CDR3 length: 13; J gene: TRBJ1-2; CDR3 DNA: TGTGCCAGCAGCCCGACAGTGAACTATGGCTACACCTTC; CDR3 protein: CASSPTVNYGYTF
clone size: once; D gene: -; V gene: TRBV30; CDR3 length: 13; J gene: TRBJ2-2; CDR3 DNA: TGTGCCTGGAGAGAGGGCAGGACCGGGGAGCTGTTTTTT; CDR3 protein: CAWREGRTGELFF
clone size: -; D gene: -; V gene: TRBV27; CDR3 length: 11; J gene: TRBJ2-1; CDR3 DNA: TGTGCCAGCAGCCAGGGACGGGAGCAGTTCTTC; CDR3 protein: CASSQGREQFF
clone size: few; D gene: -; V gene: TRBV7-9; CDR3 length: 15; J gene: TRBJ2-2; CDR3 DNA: TGTGCCAGCAGCCCAGTAGGGTCGAACACCGGGGAGCTGTTTTTT; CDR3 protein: CASSPVGSNTGELFF
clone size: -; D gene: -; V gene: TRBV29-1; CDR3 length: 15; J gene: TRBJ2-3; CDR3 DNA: TGCAGCTCTACGGGACGGGACTTGGACACGGATACGCAGTATTTT; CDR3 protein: CSSTGRDLDTDTQYF
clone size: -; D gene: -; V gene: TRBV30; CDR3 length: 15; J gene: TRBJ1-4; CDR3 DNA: TGTGCCTGGAGTGGCCGGGGGACACACGGGGAAAAACTGTTTTTT; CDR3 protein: CAWSGRGTHGEKLFF
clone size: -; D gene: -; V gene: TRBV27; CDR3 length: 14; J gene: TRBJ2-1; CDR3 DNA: TGTGCCAGCAGTCCTTTAAAGGGGTACAATGAGCAGTTCTTC; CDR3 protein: CASSPLKGYNEQFF
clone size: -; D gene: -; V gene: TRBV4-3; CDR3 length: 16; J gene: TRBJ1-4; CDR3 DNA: TGCGCCAGCAGCCAAGATCGTGGGCAGTTTAATGAAAAACTGTTTTTT; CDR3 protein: CASSQDRGQFNEKLFF
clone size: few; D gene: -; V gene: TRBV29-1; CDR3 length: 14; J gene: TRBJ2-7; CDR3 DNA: TGCAGCGTTGAAGTCCGGGATACTACTTACGAGCAGTACTTC; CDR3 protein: CSVEVRDTTYEQYF